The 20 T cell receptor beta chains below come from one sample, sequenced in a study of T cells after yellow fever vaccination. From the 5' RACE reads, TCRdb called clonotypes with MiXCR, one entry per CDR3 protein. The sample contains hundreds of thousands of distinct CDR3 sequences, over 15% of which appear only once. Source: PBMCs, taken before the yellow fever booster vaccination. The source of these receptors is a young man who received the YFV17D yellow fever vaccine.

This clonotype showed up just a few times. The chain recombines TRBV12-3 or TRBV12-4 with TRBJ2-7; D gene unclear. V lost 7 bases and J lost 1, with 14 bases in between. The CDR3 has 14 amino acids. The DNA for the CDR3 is TGTGCCAGCACCTCTCTTGGCACTTCCTACGAGCAGTACTTC. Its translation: CASTSLGTSYEQYF.

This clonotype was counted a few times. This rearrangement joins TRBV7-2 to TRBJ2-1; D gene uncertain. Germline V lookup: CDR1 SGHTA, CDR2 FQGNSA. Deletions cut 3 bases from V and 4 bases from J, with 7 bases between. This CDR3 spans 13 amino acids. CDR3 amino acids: CASSFVSYNEQFF. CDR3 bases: TGTGCCAGCAGCTTTGTATCTTACAATGAGCAGTTCTTC.

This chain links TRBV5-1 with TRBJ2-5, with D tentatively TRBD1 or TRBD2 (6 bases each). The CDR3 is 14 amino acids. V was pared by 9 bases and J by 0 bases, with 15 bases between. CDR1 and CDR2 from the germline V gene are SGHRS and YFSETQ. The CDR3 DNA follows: TGCGCCACCCGGGGGCGGCTGTACCAAGAGACCCAGTACTTC. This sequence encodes CATRGRLYQETQYF.

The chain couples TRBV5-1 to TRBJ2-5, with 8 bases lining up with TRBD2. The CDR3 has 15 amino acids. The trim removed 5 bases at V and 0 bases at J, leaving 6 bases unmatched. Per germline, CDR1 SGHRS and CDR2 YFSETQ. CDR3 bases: TGCGCCAGCAGTAGGAGCGGGGGACACCAAGAGACCCAGTACTTC. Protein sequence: CASSRSGGHQETQYF.

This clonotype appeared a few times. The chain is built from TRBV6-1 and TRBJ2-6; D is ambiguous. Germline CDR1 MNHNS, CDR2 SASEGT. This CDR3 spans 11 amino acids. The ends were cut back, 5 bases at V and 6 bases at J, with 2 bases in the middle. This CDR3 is CASSLANVLTF. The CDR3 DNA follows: TGTGCCAGCAGTCTGGCCAACGTCCTGACTTTC.

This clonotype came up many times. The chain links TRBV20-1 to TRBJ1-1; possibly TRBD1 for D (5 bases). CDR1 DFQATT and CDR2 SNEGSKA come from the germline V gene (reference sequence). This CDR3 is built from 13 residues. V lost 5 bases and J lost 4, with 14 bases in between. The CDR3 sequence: CSAAGFGGTEAFF. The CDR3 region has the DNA TGCAGTGCTGCAGGGTTCGGCGGCACTGAAGCTTTCTTT.

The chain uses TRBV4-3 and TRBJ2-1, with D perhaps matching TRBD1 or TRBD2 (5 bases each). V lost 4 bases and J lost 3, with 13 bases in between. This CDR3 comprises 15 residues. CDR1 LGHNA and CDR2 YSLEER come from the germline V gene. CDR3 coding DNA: TGCGCCAGCAGCCCGGGGCTCTTCCGCTACAATGAGCAGTTCTTC. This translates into CASSPGLFRYNEQFF.

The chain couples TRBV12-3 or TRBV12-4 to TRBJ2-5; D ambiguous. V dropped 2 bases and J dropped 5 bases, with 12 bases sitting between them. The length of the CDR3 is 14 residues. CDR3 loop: CASSLQDLVETQYF. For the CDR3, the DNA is TGTGCCAGCAGTTTACAGGACCTTGTGGAGACCCAGTACTTC.

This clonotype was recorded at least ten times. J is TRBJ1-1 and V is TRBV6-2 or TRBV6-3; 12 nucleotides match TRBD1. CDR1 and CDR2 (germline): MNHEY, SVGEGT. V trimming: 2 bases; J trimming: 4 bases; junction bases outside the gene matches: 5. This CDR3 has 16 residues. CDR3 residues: CASSYGTGGRRTEAFF. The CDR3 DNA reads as TGTGCCAGCAGTTACGGGACAGGGGGCAGGCGCACTGAAGCTTTCTTT.

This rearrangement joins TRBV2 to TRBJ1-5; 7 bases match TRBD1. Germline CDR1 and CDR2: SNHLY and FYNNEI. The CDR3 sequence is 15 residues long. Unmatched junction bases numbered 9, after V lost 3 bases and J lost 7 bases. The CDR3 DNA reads TGTGCCAGCAGTGAGAACAGGGGTTCCTGGCAGCCCCAGCATTTT. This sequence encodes CASSENRGSWQPQHF.

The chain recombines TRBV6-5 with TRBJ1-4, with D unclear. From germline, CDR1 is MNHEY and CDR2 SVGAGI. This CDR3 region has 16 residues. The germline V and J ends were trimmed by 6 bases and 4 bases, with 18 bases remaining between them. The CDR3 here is CASSLGGECGNEKLFF. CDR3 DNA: TGTGCCAGCAGCCTAGGAGGAGAGTGCGGTAATGAAAAACTGTTTTTT.

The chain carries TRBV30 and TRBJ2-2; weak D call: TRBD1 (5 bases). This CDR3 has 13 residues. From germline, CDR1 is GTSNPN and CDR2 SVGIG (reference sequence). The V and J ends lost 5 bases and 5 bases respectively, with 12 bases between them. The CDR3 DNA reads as TGTGCCTGGGGAACCCAGGGAACCGGGGAGCTGTTTTTT. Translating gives CAWGTQGTGELFF.

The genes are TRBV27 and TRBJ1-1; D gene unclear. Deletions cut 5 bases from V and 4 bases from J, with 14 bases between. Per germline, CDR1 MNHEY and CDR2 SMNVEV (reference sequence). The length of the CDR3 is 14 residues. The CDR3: CASSTIGEGTEAFF. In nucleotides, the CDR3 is TGTGCCAGCAGTACCATCGGGGAAGGCACTGAAGCTTTCTTT.

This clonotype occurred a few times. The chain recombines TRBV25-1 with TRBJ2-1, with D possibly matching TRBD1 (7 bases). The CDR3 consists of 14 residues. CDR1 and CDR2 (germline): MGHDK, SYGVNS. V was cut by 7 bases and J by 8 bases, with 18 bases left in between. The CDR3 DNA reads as TGTGCCAGCAAAGCCAGGGGGGCCTGGGATGAGCAGTTCTTC. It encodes CASKARGAWDEQFF.

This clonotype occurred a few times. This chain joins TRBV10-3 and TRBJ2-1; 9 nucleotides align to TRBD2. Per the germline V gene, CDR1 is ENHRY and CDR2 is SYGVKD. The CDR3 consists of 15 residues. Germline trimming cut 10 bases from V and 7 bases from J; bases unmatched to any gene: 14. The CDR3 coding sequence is TGTGCCACCCGTGCTTCTGGCGGGGGGGCGAATGAGCAGTTCTTC. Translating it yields CATRASGGGANEQFF.

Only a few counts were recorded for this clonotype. In DNA, the CDR3 is TGTGCCAGCAGCTTACAGGTCAGGGGGCCCTACGAGCAGTACGTC. It yields the protein CASSLQVRGPYEQYV. This chain links TRBV7-9 with TRBJ2-7; 8 nucleotides align to TRBD1. Germline CDR1 is SEHNR and CDR2 is FQNEAQ (reference sequence). The CDR3 contains 15 residues. Trimming cost V 2 bases and J 2 bases; bases outside gene matches: 5.

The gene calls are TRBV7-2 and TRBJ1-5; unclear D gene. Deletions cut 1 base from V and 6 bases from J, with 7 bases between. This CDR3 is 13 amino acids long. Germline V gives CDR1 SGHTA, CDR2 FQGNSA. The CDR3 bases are TGTGCCAGCAGCTTAGGGCCGGTTCAGCCCCAGCATTTT. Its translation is CASSLGPVQPQHF.

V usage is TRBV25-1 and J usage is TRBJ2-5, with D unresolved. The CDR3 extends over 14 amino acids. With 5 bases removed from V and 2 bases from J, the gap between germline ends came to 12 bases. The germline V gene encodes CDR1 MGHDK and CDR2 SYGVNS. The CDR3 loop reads CASSSAALQETQYF. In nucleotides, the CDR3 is TGTGCCAGCAGTTCAGCAGCCCTTCAAGAGACCCAGTACTTC.

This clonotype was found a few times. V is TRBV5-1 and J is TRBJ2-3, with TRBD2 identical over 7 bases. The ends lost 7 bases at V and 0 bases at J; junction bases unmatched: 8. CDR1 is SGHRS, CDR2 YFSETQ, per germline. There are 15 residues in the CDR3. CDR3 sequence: CASGPSGLSTDTQYF. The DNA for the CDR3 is TGCGCCAGCGGACCTAGCGGACTGAGCACAGATACGCAGTATTTT.

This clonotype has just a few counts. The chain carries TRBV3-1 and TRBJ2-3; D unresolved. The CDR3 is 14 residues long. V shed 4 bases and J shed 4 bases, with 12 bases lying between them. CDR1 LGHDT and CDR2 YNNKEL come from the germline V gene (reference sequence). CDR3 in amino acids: CASSLRGNADTQYF. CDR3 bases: TGTGCCAGCAGCCTGCGAGGCAACGCAGATACGCAGTATTTT.